This is a list of T cell receptor beta chains from one sample in a study of T cells in Graves' hyperthyroidism and ophthalmopathy. One entry per CDR3 protein results from TCRdb running MiXCR on the multiplex PCR reads. This repertoire shows around 580,000 distinct CDR3 sequences, about 43% found once; its top ten account for more than 7.5%. The source material was peripheral blood or thyroid tissue (not recorded which). The receptors come from a woman under 30 with Graves' hyperthyroidism. Both conserved end residues are part of each CDR3. A D gene is named only where the DNA matches it firmly. Where a row states a size, it is once, few, many or the class of an expanded clone; other rows omit it.

d_call | cdr3_length | j_call | v_call | clone_size | cdr3_nt | cdr3_aa
TRBD1 | 14 | TRBJ2-5 | TRBV5-4 | . | TGTGCCAGCAGCACGTTACAGGGGCAAGAGACCCAGTACTTC | CASSTLQGQETQYF
TRBD2 | 15 | TRBJ2-1 | TRBV6-5 | . | TGTGCCAGCAGAACCTTACTAGCGGGAGGAAATGAGCAGTTCTTC | CASRTLLAGGNEQFF
. | 19 | TRBJ2-4 | TRBV7-8 | . | TGTGCCAGCAGCTTAGCGCCCGGAGAGAGGAGGGTAGCCAAAAACATTCAGTACTTC | CASSLAPGERRVAKNIQYF
TRBD1 | 15 | TRBJ2-5 | TRBV12-5 | . | TGTGCCAGCAGCTACGGGACAGGGGGCGCGGAGACCCAGTACTTC | CASSYGTGGAETQYF
TRBD2 | 15 | TRBJ2-5 | TRBV29-1 | many | TGCAGCGTTTTAGGGAGGCTAGCGGTCCAAGAGACCCAGTACTTC | CSVLGRLAVQETQYF
TRBD1 | 15 | TRBJ1-6 | TRBV20-1 | many | TGCAGTGCTAGACTGTTTGGACAGGGAAATTCACCCCTCCACTTT | CSARLFGQGNSPLHF
TRBD2 | 16 | TRBJ2-5 | TRBV9 | many | TGTGCCAGCAGCGTAGCCATAGCGGGAGGGGAAGAGACCCAGTACTTC | CASSVAIAGGEETQYF
TRBD1 | 13 | TRBJ1-2 | TRBV5-1 | many | TGCGCCAGCAGCTGGACAGGCGACGGTGGCTACACCTTC | CASSWTGDGGYTF
. | 13 | TRBJ2-2 | TRBV7-9 | many | TGTGCCAGCAGCGGTAGTGTAGACGGGGAGCTGTTTTTT | CASSGSVDGELFF
TRBD2 | 14 | TRBJ2-5 | TRBV7-2 | . | TGTGCCGGTTCGACTAGCGGGGGGCATGAGACCCAGTACTTC | CAGSTSGGHETQYF
. | 15 | TRBJ1-4 | TRBV5-1 | many | TGCGCCAGCAGCCGGACGGACGCAACTAATGAAAAACTGTTTTTT | CASSRTDATNEKLFF
. | 12 | TRBJ1-1 | TRBV7-2 | . | TGTGCCAGCAGCTTAGCCAGACCTGAAGCTTTCTTT | CASSLARPEAFF
. | 14 | TRBJ2-7 | TRBV10-2 | . | TGCGCCAGCAGGCTGACGGAGACCGCCTACGAGCAGTACTTC | CASRLTETAYEQYF
. | 14 | TRBJ2-7 | TRBV12-3/TRBV12-4 | . | TGTGCCAGCAGCCCGGCGCCCTACTCGGACGAGCAGTACTTC | CASSPAPYSDEQYF
TRBD1 | 16 | TRBJ2-1 | TRBV7-9 | few | TGTGCCAGCAGCCGTAAGCGGGACAGGGACAACAATGAGCAGTTCTTC | CASSRKRDRDNNEQFF
TRBD2 | 18 | TRBJ2-7 | TRBV12-3/TRBV12-4 | few | TGTGCCAGCAGTTTATTCTGGACTAGCGGGGGGGACTCCTACGAGCAGTACTTC | CASSLFWTSGGDSYEQYF
TRBD1 | 17 | TRBJ1-1 | TRBV25-1 | . | TGTGCCAGCAGTGCTCACTTTGGGGACAGGGTGAACACTGAAGCTTTCTTT | CASSAHFGDRVNTEAFF
. | 12 | TRBJ1-5 | TRBV28 | many | TGTGCCAGCAATCAGGGAGGCCAGCCCCAGCATTTT | CASNQGGQPQHF
. | 14 | TRBJ1-2 | TRBV7-9 | . | TGTGCCAGCAGCGCCCCAAGGGGTAACTATGGCTACACCTTC | CASSAPRGNYGYTF
. | 13 | TRBJ2-3 | TRBV7-8 | many | TGTGCCAGCAGCTTAGTCTCCACAGATACGCAGTATTTT | CASSLVSTDTQYF
. | 14 | TRBJ1-1 | TRBV20-1 | . | TGCAGTGCAGAAGGGGGGGGGGTCAACACTGAAGCTTTCTTT | CSAEGGGVNTEAFF
. | 13 | TRBJ1-2 | TRBV6-5 | many | TGTGCCAGCAGCGGACAGAAGAACTATGGCTACACCTTC | CASSGQKNYGYTF
. | 14 | TRBJ2-5 | TRBV7-2 | many | TGTGCCAGCAGCTTGGGACCGCAACAAGAGACCCAGTACTTC | CASSLGPQQETQYF
. | 13 | TRBJ2-2 | TRBV9 | few | TGTGCCAGCAGCTCCTCATCCACCGGGGAGCTGTTTTTT | CASSSSSTGELFF
. | 15 | TRBJ2-7 | TRBV9 | . | TGTGCCAGCAGCATCTCCTGGGCGGGATCCTACGAGCAGTACTTC | CASSISWAGSYEQYF
. | 18 | TRBJ2-2 | TRBV24-1 | few | TGTGCCACCAGTGATTTCACCCGGGGTCCATCGGGCATCGGGGAGCTGTTTTTT | CATSDFTRGPSGIGELFF
TRBD1 | 14 | TRBJ1-5 | TRBV30 | few | TGTGCCGCGGACAGGGGAATTGGGAATCAGCCCCAGCATTTT | CAADRGIGNQPQHF
. | 14 | TRBJ1-5 | TRBV2 | . | TGTGCCAGCAGTGAATACGGGAGGGGGGAGACCCAGCATTTT | CASSEYGRGETQHF
. | 14 | TRBJ2-5 | TRBV29-1 | many | TGCAGCGTGGGGGGGCGGGGGTCCCAAGAGACCCAGTACTTC | CSVGGRGSQETQYF
. | 14 | TRBJ2-2 | TRBV7-3 | . | TGTGCCAGCAGCCAAGATACGGGATCAGGGGAGCTGTTTTTT | CASSQDTGSGELFF
TRBD2 | 21 | TRBJ2-7 | TRBV15 | . | TGTGCCACCAGCTCTAGAGATGCCGTGACTAGCGGGAGCGTGCGGTCTTACGAGCAGTACTTC | CATSSRDAVTSGSVRSYEQYF
. | 15 | TRBJ1-3 | TRBV2 | . | TGTGCCAGCAGCTTAATCGGGCTGACTGGAAACACCATATATTTT | CASSLIGLTGNTIYF
TRBD1 | 16 | TRBJ2-7 | TRBV12-5 | many | TGTGCTAGTGGTTACGCCTTCTGGACAGGGAGGCGCGAGCAGTACTTC | CASGYAFWTGRREQYF
. | 13 | TRBJ1-1 | TRBV5-5 | . | TGTGCCTGCAGCCTGGTCCATGACACTGAAGCTTTCTTT | CACSLVHDTEAFF
. | 15 | TRBJ2-7 | TRBV11-3 | few | TGTGCCAGCAGCTACGAGGGTAGGGTTTCCTACGAGCAGTACTTC | CASSYEGRVSYEQYF
TRBD2 | 15 | TRBJ2-7 | TRBV4-1 | many | TGCGCCAGCAGCCAAGCGGGACTAGCGGTAAACGAGCAGTACTTC | CASSQAGLAVNEQYF
TRBD1 | 18 | TRBJ2-3 | TRBV29-1 | . | TGCAGCGTTGAGGGGTTCGGGGGACAGGGGGCCCCGGAAGATACGCAGTATTTT | CSVEGFGGQGAPEDTQYF
. | 15 | TRBJ1-2 | TRBV2 | . | TGTGCCAGCAGTGAAATGAGGGAGGGGGTCGCTCGCTACACCTTC | CASSEMREGVARYTF
TRBD1 | 16 | TRBJ1-5 | TRBV19 | . | TGTGCCAGTATGCTGGACAGGAGAAGGAACAATGAGCCCCAGCATTTT | CASMLDRRRNNEPQHF
. | 14 | TRBJ1-4 | TRBV5-6 | . | TGTGCCAGCAGCTCTCAGCCGGGGGATGAAAAACTGTTTTTT | CASSSQPGDEKLFF
. | 14 | TRBJ1-1 | TRBV20-1 | many | TGCAGTGCTAGATGGGGTGGCGGGAACACTGAAGCTTTCTTT | CSARWGGGNTEAFF
TRBD2 | 17 | TRBJ2-1 | TRBV20-1 | . | TGCAGTGCTGTGACTAGCGGGAGGGTACTAACCTACAATGAGCAGTTCTTC | CSAVTSGRVLTYNEQFF
. | 10 | TRBJ1-2 | TRBV20-1 | . | TGCAGTGCTAGGGGGTATGGCTACACCTTC | CSARGYGYTF
. | 11 | TRBJ1-4 | TRBV6-5 | many | TGTGCCGTCAGGGTCGATGAAAAACTGTTTTTT | CAVRVDEKLFF
TRBD1 | 15 | TRBJ2-7 | TRBV24-1 | many | TGTGCCACCTCCCCGGGGACAGGGGTAAACTACGAGCAGTACTTC | CATSPGTGVNYEQYF
. | 14 | TRBJ2-7 | TRBV15 | . | TGTGCCACCAGCAGTTACCCGGGGGCCTACGAGCAGTACTTC | CATSSYPGAYEQYF
. | 15 | TRBJ1-5 | TRBV7-9 | . | TGTGCCAGCAGCTTTCTAGCGGGAGGAGTAGAGACCCAGCATTTT | CASSFLAGGVETQHF
. | 12 | TRBJ1-1 | TRBV6-2/TRBV6-3 | many | TGTGCCAGCAGATTTTTACAGAAGGAAGCTTTCTTT | CASRFLQKEAFF
. | 15 | TRBJ2-5 | TRBV20-1 | . | TGCAGTGCTAGAGATCTGGTTCTAGGGGGAGAGACCCAGTACTTC | CSARDLVLGGETQYF
. | 14 | TRBJ1-5 | TRBV29-1 | . | TGCAGCGTTGATGGTCTAGCGGGAGGGCAGCCCCAGCATTTT | CSVDGLAGGQPQHF
. | 15 | TRBJ1-1 | TRBV7-8 | few | TGTGCCAGCAGCTTAGCTGCAGGATGGAGCACTGAAGCTTTCTTT | CASSLAAGWSTEAFF